What follows describes a single TCR beta chain. The length of the CDR3 is 15 residues. The germline gives CDR1 SGHTA, CDR2 FQGNSA. The V gene lost 1 base and the J gene lost 7 bases, with 14 bases spanning the gap. Original methodology: The assay estimated nucleated cells by amplifying reference gene primers. The protocol was immunoSEQ multiplex PCR, while the TCRdb copy is restricted to in-frame clones and leaves out a portion. V and J calls and clone size are copied from that table; D and trimming were computed from the DNA. Here the sample spans 15,000 to 20,000 clones, 87% being singletons. These data belong to a study of blood T cell repertoires in COVID-19. Turning to the study itself: Specimens from acute and convalescent COVID-19 originated in the United States, Italy and Spain.

The clonotype comes from a man aged 50 or older with active COVID-19. Sequenced: peripheral blood. The chain recombines TRBV7-2 with TRBJ2-1; the D gene is possibly TRBD2 (6 bases). The CDR3 loop is CASSLGRERPNEQFF. CDR3 sequence (DNA): TGTGCCAGCAGCTTAGGGCGGGAACGCCCGAATGAGCAGTTCTTC. Supplemented by reference TRBV7-2 and TRBJ2-1, the full variable domain reads GAGVSQSPSNKVTEKGKDVELRCDPISGHTALYWYRQSLGQGLEFLIYFQGNSAPDKSGLPSDRFSAERTGGSVSTLTIQRTQQEDSAVYLCASSLGRERPNEQFFGPGTRLTVL.